Here is one T cell receptor (beta chain) with its context. The sample comes from a study of monozygotic twins with cystic fibrosis. Study details: Approximately 2.8 micrograms of fragmented DNA underwent roughly 16 PCR cycles for library preparation.

Generated by immunoSEQ multiplex PCR, the TCRdb table keeps only in-frame clones and is missing some. Found here are more than 30,000 clones, around 96% of them singletons; the top ten hold 0.15% to 0.2%. Germline V gene data show CDR1 as ENHRY and CDR2 as SYGVKD. The CDR3 is 13 residues long. The V and J ends lost 10 bases and 2 bases respectively, with 14 bases between them. The sample taken for sequencing was blood. The receptor's source is a girl aged 2-10 years with cystic fibrosis. The J gene is TRBJ1-1, the V gene TRBV10-3; D remains unclear. The CDR3 DNA follows: TGTGCCACCACCCTAGGTTCAAACACTGAAGCTTTCTTT. Translated, it gives CATTLGSNTEAFF.